This T cell receptor beta chain was sequenced for a study of beta chain features in type 1 diabetes. Overall study results and limits: Compared with healthy donors, patients appeared to share more similar naive, central memory and regulatory TCRB repertoires. Among all four CD4+ subsets, Type 1 diabetes patients had TCRB CDR3s that were moderately but significantly shorter. Insertions at VDJ junctions were less frequent in type 1 diabetes patients. These patients also deleted more nucleotides at the same junctions.

Sequencing targeted expressed TCRB transcripts, as all isolated RNA had been reverse transcribed. Produced via immunoSEQ multiplex PCR; TCRdb's table is partial and in-frame only. The top ten clones hold roughly 0.04% of a sample with 600,000 or so clones, over 12% of them seen once. A remark on this clone: The antigen is unknown.

Naive, central memory, regulatory and stem cell-like memory cells within the CD4+ compartment were sorted using CD45RO/CCR7/CD25/CD127/CD95/CD27. CDR1 is MNHEY and CDR2 is SVGAGI in the germline V gene. The germline V and J ends were trimmed by 0 bases and 1 base, with 9 bases remaining between them. This CDR3 has 15 amino acids. The rearrangement joins TRBV6-5 to TRBJ1-2; D call uncertain. The material sequenced was naive CD4+ T cells from blood. This TCR was recovered from a man aged 18 to 35 with type 1 diabetes. CDR3 residues: CASSYSGSFNYGYTF. As DNA, the CDR3 is TGTGCCAGCAGTTACTCAGGCAGTTTTAACTATGGCTACACCTTC.